These 30 T cell receptor beta chains share one sample of origin, sequenced in a study of cytomegalovirus exposure and HLA in healthy donors. This PCR relied on a set of 60 Vbeta primers and 13 Jbeta primers. Generated by immunoSEQ multiplex PCR, the TCRdb table keeps only in-frame clones and is missing some. The table has about 190,000 clones, about 80% seen once. What was sequenced was PBMCs. These receptor sequences come from a woman aged 25 to 39 in good health and CMV-seropositive.

The V call is TRBV2, the J call TRBJ1-6; 9 nucleotides align to TRBD1. CDR1 is SNHLY, CDR2 FYNNEI, per germline. The V segment lost 6 bases and the J segment 5 bases; nucleotides outside the gene matches: 5. The CDR3 runs 15 residues. The CDR3 sequence: CASSPRTGDNSPLHF. The CDR3 DNA follows: TGTGCCAGCAGCCCCAGGACAGGGGATAATTCACCCCTCCACTTT. Complete variable domain (other parts from reference TRBV2 and TRBJ1-6): EPEVTQTPSHQVTQMGQEVILRCVPISNHLYFYWYRQILGQKVEFLVSFYNNEISEKSEIFDDQFSVERPDGSNFTLKIRSTKLEDSAMYFCASSPRTGDNSPLHFGNGTRLTVT.

The chain joins TRBV28 to TRBJ1-1; no reliable D call. V lost 5 bases and J lost 3, with 13 bases in between. The CDR3 spans 14 residues. The V gene's germline CDR1 is MDHEN and CDR2 SYDVKM. CDR3: CASSKLSRYTEAFF. The CDR3 bases are TGTGCCAGCAGTAAATTGTCCCGGTACACTGAAGCTTTCTTT.

CDR3 sequence: CASTIAGANTGELFF. CDR3 in DNA: TGTGCCAGCACAATTGCGGGGGCGAACACCGGGGAGCTGTTTTTT. The V and J genes are TRBV28 and TRBJ2-2; TRBD2 matches at 7 bases. Trimming at V came to 7 bases and at J to 0 bases, leaving 5 bases not matched to a gene. Germline loops: CDR1 MDHEN, CDR2 SYDVKM. This CDR3 has 15 amino acids.

The chain couples TRBV10-3 to TRBJ2-2; D ambiguous. Germline CDR1 is ENHRY and CDR2 is SYGVKD. This CDR3 comprises 12 residues. V lost 4 bases to trimming and J lost 8 bases, with 8 bases between them. The chain's CDR3 is CAISGSSGELFF. In DNA form, the CDR3 reads TGTGCCATCAGTGGGTCATCGGGGGAGCTGTTTTTT.

This chain uses TRBV2 with TRBJ2-2; possibly TRBD1 for D (6 bases). Per germline, CDR1 SNHLY and CDR2 FYNNEI. The CDR3 is 15 residues long. The V end was cut by 4 bases, the J end by 0 bases, with 9 bases between. CDR3 region: CASSVGQSNTGELFF. CDR3 in DNA: TGTGCCAGCAGTGTTGGACAGTCGAACACCGGGGAGCTGTTTTTT.

This clone was counted a single time. The chain carries TRBV11-3 and TRBJ1-3; D is perhaps TRBD1 (5 bases). The CDR3 contains 13 residues. The V gene's germline CDR1 is SGHNT and CDR2 YENEEA. Trimming shortened V by 5 bases and J by 9 bases, and 14 bases separated the two germline ends. The CDR3 DNA sequence: TGTGCCAGCAGCCCCTCGGAGGGGACCACCATATATTTT. It yields the protein CASSPSEGTTIYF.

The V gene is TRBV6-6, the J gene TRBJ2-7, with TRBD1 matching 8 bases. Germline V gene data show CDR1 as MNHNY and CDR2 as SVGAGI (reference sequence). This CDR3 is 14 amino acids long. The trim removed 7 bases at V and 4 bases at J, leaving 9 bases unmatched. The CDR3 DNA reads as TGTGCCAGCAACCTCGGACAGGGTGGGTACGAGCAGTACTTC. This gives the protein CASNLGQGGYEQYF.

V gene TRBV28 combines with J gene TRBJ2-7; no clear D gene. The CDR3 totals 13 residues. Germline lookup yields CDR1 MDHEN and CDR2 SYDVKM. Trimming removed 8 bases from V and 8 bases from J, with 19 bases in between. CDR3 protein: CASSTRVPTKQYF. The CDR3, as DNA: TGTGCCAGCTCGACCCGGGTCCCTACGAAGCAGTACTTC.

This chain connects TRBV7-6 to TRBJ2-5; maybe TRBD1 (5 bases). Trimming shortened V by 0 bases and J by 7 bases, and 6 bases separated the two germline ends. Germline V gene lookup returns CDR1 SGHVS and CDR2 FNYEAQ. The CDR3 has 12 amino acids. CDR3 region: CASSLAGRTQYF. For the CDR3, the DNA is TGTGCCAGCAGCTTAGCGGGGCGGACCCAGTACTTC. Combining the CDR3 with reference TRBV7-6 and TRBJ2-5 gives the whole variable domain GAGVSQSPRYKVTKRGQDVALRCDPISGHVSLYWYRQALGQGPEFLTYFNYEAQQDKSGLPNDRFSAERPEGSISTLTIQRTEQRDSAMYRCASSLAGRTQYFGPGTRLLVL.

The V gene is TRBV6-1, the J gene TRBJ2-7, with D possibly TRBD2 on 6 matching bases. Trimming stripped 6 bases from V and 1 base from J, with 16 bases between. CDR1 and CDR2 from the germline V gene are MNHNS and SASEGT. The CDR3 consists of 15 residues. In DNA, the CDR3 is TGTGCCAGCAGGGAGGGTCTTCCCCGGTCCTACGAGCAGTACTTC. It is translated as CASREGLPRSYEQYF.

This clone was seen only a few times. The rearrangement uses TRBV19 and TRBJ2-7; 13 bases agree with TRBD2. The germline CDR1 and CDR2 sequences are LNHDA and SQIVND (reference sequence). The CDR3 loop spans 16 amino acids. J was trimmed by 0 bases and V by 5 bases; bases with no gene match: 4. The CDR3 sequence: CASSPGLAGRSYEQYF. CDR3 nucleotides: TGTGCCAGTAGTCCGGGACTAGCGGGGCGCTCCTACGAGCAGTACTTC.

This chain connects TRBV5-1 to TRBJ1-6; 8 bases agree with TRBD1. Germline values: CDR1 SGHRS, CDR2 YFSETQ. The CDR3 sequence is 15 residues long. Trimming removed 7 bases from V and 8 bases from J; junction bases left unmatched: 11. The CDR3 DNA follows: TGCGCCAGCCCCTATACCGGACAGGGTCATTCACCCCTCCACTTT. It encodes CASPYTGQGHSPLHF.

This chain connects TRBV21-1 to TRBJ1-4; TRBD1 is the table's D call, not checked against the DNA. TRBV21-1 is flagged as a pseudogene. The CDR3 length is 15 residues. As DNA, the CDR3 is TGTGCCAGCAGCAAATTGGGCCAGGTTAGAGAAAAACTGTTTTTT. Encoded protein: CASSKLGQVREKLFF.

This clone was recorded once. The chain employs TRBV6-5 and TRBJ2-7; TRBD2 might be the D (6 bases). Per germline, CDR1 MNHEY and CDR2 SVGAGI. The CDR3 covers 13 residues. V was pared by 5 bases and J by 6 bases, with 14 bases between. The CDR3 sequence: CASSGGGGTEQYF. DNA of the CDR3: TGTGCCAGCAGTGGCGGAGGAGGGACCGAGCAGTACTTC.

The V gene is TRBV7-9, the J gene TRBJ2-7; 14 bases agree with TRBD2. Germline V gene data show CDR1 as SEHNR and CDR2 as FQNEAQ (reference sequence). This CDR3 spans 16 amino acids. Trimming cost V 5 bases and J 6 bases; bases outside gene matches: 9. This CDR3 reads CASSGLAGGGLGEQYF. In DNA, the CDR3 is TGTGCCAGCAGCGGACTAGCGGGAGGTGGGTTAGGCGAGCAGTACTTC. The complete variable domain, with remaining parts taken from reference TRBV7-9 and TRBJ2-7, reads DTGVSQNPRHKITKRGQNVTFRCDPISEHNRLYWYRQTLGQGPEFLTYFQNEAQLEKSRLLSDRFSAERPKGSFSTLEIQRTEQGDSAMYLCASSGLAGGGLGEQYFGPGTRLTVT.

This chain connects TRBV7-2 to TRBJ2-7; TRBD2 matches at 16 bases. CDR3 size: 14 residues. CDR1 SGHTA and CDR2 FQGNSA come from the germline V gene. V shed 4 bases, J shed 7 bases, and the junction held 1 base outside the gene matches. The CDR3, as DNA: TGTGCCAGCAGCTCGGGACTAGCGGGAGGGGAGCAGTACTTC. The encoded protein is CASSSGLAGGEQYF.

This clone was recorded only once. The chain couples TRBV28 to TRBJ2-5, with TRBD1 identical over 9 bases. V lost 6 bases and J lost 4; bases outside the gene matches: 12. The CDR3 loop spans 16 amino acids. From germline, CDR1 is MDHEN and CDR2 SYDVKM. The CDR3 bases are TGTGCCAGCAGCCACCAGCTAGGGACAGGGTTAGAGACCCAGTACTTC. It encodes CASSHQLGTGLETQYF.

The rearrangement uses TRBV5-6 and TRBJ1-2; D ambiguous. There are 13 residues in the CDR3. From germline, CDR1 is SGHDT and CDR2 YYEEEE. The V gene lost 4 bases and the J gene lost 2 bases, with 9 bases spanning the gap. CDR3 in DNA: TGTGCCAGCAGCCCCGGAGTCAACTATGGCTACACCTTC. It is translated as CASSPGVNYGYTF.

There are a few counts of this clone. The chain couples TRBV5-6 to TRBJ1-2; TRBD1 aligns across 9 bases. J lost 7 bases, V lost 3 bases, and 10 bases had no gene match. This CDR3 comprises 15 residues. Germline V CDR1 and CDR2: SGHDT, YYEEEE. CDR3 bases: TGTGCCAGCAGCTCTTTCTTACAGGGGGCGCGTGGCTACACCTTC. Protein: CASSSFLQGARGYTF.

This clone was detected once. The rearrangement uses TRBV5-1 and TRBJ2-1, with 10 bases aligning to TRBD2. The CDR3 runs 17 residues. With V trimmed by 0 bases and J by 4 bases, 7 bases remained unmatched. Germline-derived CDR1 and CDR2 are SGHRS and YFSETQ. The CDR3 spells CASSLGQAGGKYNEQFF. CDR3 DNA: TGCGCCAGCAGCTTGGGACAAGCGGGAGGGAAGTACAATGAGCAGTTCTTC.

CDR3 in amino acids: CASSGASGLDEQFF. Written as DNA, the CDR3 is TGCGCCAGCAGCGGGGCCTCAGGTCTTGATGAGCAGTTCTTC. The chain couples TRBV4-1 to TRBJ2-1; weak D call: TRBD1 (5 bases). V was pared by 5 bases and J by 8 bases, with 16 bases between. The CDR3 sequence is 14 residues long. Germline CDR1 reads MGHRA; CDR2 reads YSYEKL.

The chain combines TRBV5-6 with TRBJ2-1; D is perhaps TRBD1 (6 bases). The CDR3 is 11 amino acids. Germline V CDR1 and CDR2: SGHDT, YYEEEE. Deletions cut 4 bases from V and 10 bases from J, with 9 bases between. For the CDR3, the DNA is TGTGCCAGCAGCCCAGGGGTAGAGCAGTTCTTC. Translated: CASSPGVEQFF. The variable domain in full, completed from reference TRBV5-6 and TRBJ2-1, reads DAGVTQSPTHLIKTRGQQVTLRCSPKSGHDTVSWYQQALGQGPQFIFQYYEEEERQRGNFPDRFSGHQFPNYSSELNVNALLLGDSALYLCASSPGVEQFFGPGTRLTVL.

CDR3 coding DNA: TGTGCCAGCAGTGTTTTAAAGGAGGGGACAGGGACCTTATACGAGCAGTACTTC. This codes for CASSVLKEGTGTLYEQYF. The chain links TRBV6-1 to TRBJ2-7; 9 nucleotides align to TRBD1. The CDR3 spans 18 residues. CDR1 is MNHNS and CDR2 is SASEGT in the germline V gene. J lost 4 bases, V lost 4 bases, and 17 bases had no gene match.

The chain recombines TRBV5-6 with TRBJ2-1, with D tentatively TRBD2 (6 bases). Germline CDR1 reads SGHDT; CDR2 reads YYEEEE. V lost 1 base, J lost 8 bases, and 10 bases lay in between. This CDR3 region has 13 residues. The CDR3 region has the DNA TGTGCCAGCAGCTTGTATTGGGGGGATGAGCAGTTCTTC. Its translation: CASSLYWGDEQFF. The complete variable domain, with remaining parts taken from reference TRBV5-6 and TRBJ2-1, reads DAGVTQSPTHLIKTRGQQVTLRCSPKSGHDTVSWYQQALGQGPQFIFQYYEEEERQRGNFPDRFSGHQFPNYSSELNVNALLLGDSALYLCASSLYWGDEQFFGPGTRLTVL.

CDR3 nucleotide sequence: TGTGCCAGCTCCCGCGAGGGAAACTATGGCTACACCTTC. This codes for CASSREGNYGYTF. The chain combines TRBV9 with TRBJ1-2; D unclear. Trimming cost V 7 bases and J 2 bases, with 12 bases left between them. Germline CDR1 and CDR2: SGDLS and YYNGEE. This CDR3 has 13 residues.

This clone was counted a few times. V and J are TRBV5-8 and TRBJ2-3, with a possible D match to TRBD2 (5 bases). With 2 bases removed from V and 3 bases from J, the gap between germline ends came to 10 bases. CDR3 length: 14 residues. CDR1 is SGHTS, CDR2 YDEGEE, per germline. The CDR3 protein is CASSLSPGTDTQYF. The CDR3 bases are TGTGCCAGCAGCTTATCCCCGGGGACAGATACGCAGTATTTT. The full variable domain, rest sourced from reference TRBV5-8 and TRBJ2-3, is EAGVTQSPTHLIKTRGQQATLRCSPISGHTSVYWYQQALGLGLQFLLWYDEGEERNRGNFPPRFSGRQFPNYSSELNVNALELEDSALYLCASSLSPGTDTQYFGPGTRLTVL.

The rearrangement links TRBV6-6 to TRBJ1-1; 7 nucleotides align to TRBD1. This CDR3 contains 15 residues. Per the germline V gene, CDR1 is MNHNY and CDR2 is SVGAGI (reference sequence). V lost 6 bases and J lost 5; bases outside the gene matches: 12. As DNA, the CDR3 is TGTGCCAGCAGCCGCCAGACAGGGTCAACAACTGAAGCTTTCTTT. It encodes CASSRQTGSTTEAFF.

The sample holds a few counts of this clone. The chain links TRBV25-1 to TRBJ2-4; 7 bases are a match to TRBD2. This CDR3 spans 17 amino acids. Per germline, CDR1 MGHDK and CDR2 SYGVNS. The ends lost 2 bases at V and 0 bases at J; junction bases unmatched: 7. The CDR3 spells CASSEGGGFGAKNIQYF. DNA for the CDR3: TGTGCCAGCAGTGAAGGGGGGGGTTTCGGAGCCAAAAACATTCAGTACTTC. Together with reference TRBV25-1 and TRBJ2-4, the CDR3 gives the full variable domain: EADIYQTPRYLVIGTGKKITLECSQTMGHDKMYWYQQDPGMELHLIHYSYGVNSTEKGDLSSESTVSRIRTEHFPLTLESARPSHTSQYLCASSEGGGFGAKNIQYFGAGTRLSVL.

This clone occurred a few times. J is TRBJ1-1 and V is TRBV27; D call uncertain. Germline assignment: CDR1 MNHEY and CDR2 SMNVEV (reference sequence). The CDR3 spans 16 residues. The germline V and J ends were trimmed by 5 bases and 0 bases, with 16 bases remaining between them. CDR3: CASSLSWRRMNTEAFF. The CDR3 DNA follows: TGTGCCAGCAGTCTCTCGTGGCGGCGAATGAACACTGAAGCTTTCTTT.

The J gene is TRBJ1-1, the V gene TRBV5-1, with D perhaps TRBD1 (6 bases). This CDR3 has 13 residues. Looked up from germline, CDR1 is SGHRS and CDR2 is YFSETQ. V lost 4 bases, J lost 7 bases, and 14 bases lay in between. The DNA for the CDR3 is TGCGCCAGCAGCAGCCAGGACAGAGTTGAAGCTTTCTTT. Protein sequence: CASSSQDRVEAFF.